This T cell receptor beta chain stems from a study of blood T cell repertoires in COVID-19. CDR1 and CDR2 (germline): MNHEY, SVGAGI. Trimming shortened V by 8 bases and J by 0 bases, and 5 bases separated the two germline ends. The CDR3 length is 12 residues. Libraries were prepared by immunoSEQ multiplex PCR; TCRdb keeps only in-frame clonotypes and omits some of them. Among approximately 100,000 clones, about 92% were seen once, and the ten largest hold around 5%. Sequenced: peripheral blood. This receptor was taken from a man aged 50-60 years with active COVID-19. The V and J genes are TRBV6-5 and TRBJ1-3; no reliable D call. CDR3 sequence reads: CASRSSGNTIYF. CDR3 coding DNA: TGTGCCAGCCGGAGCTCTGGAAACACCATATATTTT.